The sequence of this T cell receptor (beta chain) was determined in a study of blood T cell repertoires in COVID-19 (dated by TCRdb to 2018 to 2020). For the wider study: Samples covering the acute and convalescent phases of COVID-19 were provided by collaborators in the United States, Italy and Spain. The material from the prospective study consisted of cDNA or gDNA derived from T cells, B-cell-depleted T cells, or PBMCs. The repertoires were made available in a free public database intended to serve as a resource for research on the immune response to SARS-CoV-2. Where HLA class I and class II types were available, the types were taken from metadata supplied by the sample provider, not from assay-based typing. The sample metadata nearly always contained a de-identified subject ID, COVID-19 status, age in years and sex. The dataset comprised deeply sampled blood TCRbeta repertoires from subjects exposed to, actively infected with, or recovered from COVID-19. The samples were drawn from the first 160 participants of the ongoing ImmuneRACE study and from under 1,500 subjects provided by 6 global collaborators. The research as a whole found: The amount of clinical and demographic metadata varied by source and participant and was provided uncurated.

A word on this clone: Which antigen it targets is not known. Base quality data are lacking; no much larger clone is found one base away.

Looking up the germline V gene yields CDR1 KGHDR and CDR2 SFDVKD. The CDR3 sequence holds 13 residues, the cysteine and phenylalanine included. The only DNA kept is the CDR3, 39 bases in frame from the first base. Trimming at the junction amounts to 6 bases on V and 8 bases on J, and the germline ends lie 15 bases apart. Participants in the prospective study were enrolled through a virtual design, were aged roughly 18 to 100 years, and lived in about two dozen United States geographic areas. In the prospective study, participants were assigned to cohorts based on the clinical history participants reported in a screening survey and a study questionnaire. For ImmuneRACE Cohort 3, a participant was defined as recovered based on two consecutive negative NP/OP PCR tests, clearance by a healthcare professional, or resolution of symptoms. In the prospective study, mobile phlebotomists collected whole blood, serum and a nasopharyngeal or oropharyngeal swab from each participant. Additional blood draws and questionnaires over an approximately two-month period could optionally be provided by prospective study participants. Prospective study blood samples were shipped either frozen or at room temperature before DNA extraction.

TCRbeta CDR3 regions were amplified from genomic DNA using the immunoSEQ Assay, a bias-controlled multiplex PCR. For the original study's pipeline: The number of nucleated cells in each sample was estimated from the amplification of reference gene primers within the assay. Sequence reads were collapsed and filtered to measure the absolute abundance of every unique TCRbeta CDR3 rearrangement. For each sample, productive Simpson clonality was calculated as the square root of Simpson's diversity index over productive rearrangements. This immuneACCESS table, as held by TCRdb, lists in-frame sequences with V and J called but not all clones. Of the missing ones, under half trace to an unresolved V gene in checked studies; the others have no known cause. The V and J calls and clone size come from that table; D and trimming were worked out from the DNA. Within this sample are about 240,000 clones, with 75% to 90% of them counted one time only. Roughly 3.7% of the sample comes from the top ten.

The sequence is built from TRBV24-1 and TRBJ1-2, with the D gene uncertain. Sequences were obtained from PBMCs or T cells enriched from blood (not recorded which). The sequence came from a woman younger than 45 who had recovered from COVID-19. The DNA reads TGTGCCACCAGTAGGGAGCTAGATAGAGGCTACACCTTC. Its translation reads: CATSRELDRGYTF.